These 30 T cell receptor beta chains were all obtained from the same sample, sequenced in a study of CD8 T cells in Susac syndrome. An amount of RNA that ranged from 0.5 to 1 ug was reverse transcribed with random hexamers. TCRdb passed the immunoSEQ multiplex PCR reads through MiXCR, listing each CDR3 protein once. The repertoire has approximately 190,000 distinct CDR3 sequences, approximately 93% of them found once; the top ten carry approximately 0.1%. Sequenced: CD4+ T cells from PBMCs. All receptors derive from a human donor in good health.

This clonotype was detected once. V gene TRBV6-5 combines with J gene TRBJ1-1; D gene unclear. The CDR3 spans 16 residues. Trimming took off 0 bases at V and 0 bases at J, with 11 bases between the two ends. Germline lookup yields CDR1 MNHEY and CDR2 SVGAGI. The CDR3 sequence is CASSYSYPGVNTEAFF. The DNA for the CDR3 is TGTGCCAGCAGTTACTCTTATCCAGGCGTGAACACTGAAGCTTTCTTT.

This chain's CDR3 is CASSLRGGPPDTQYF. DNA for the CDR3: TGTGCCAGCAGTTTAAGGGGCGGACCCCCAGATACGCAGTATTTT. This chain connects TRBV27 to TRBJ2-3; TRBD1 might be the D (5 bases). The length of the CDR3 is 15 residues. V dropped 2 bases and J dropped 4 bases, with 13 bases sitting between them. Germline V gives CDR1 MNHEY, CDR2 SMNVEV (reference sequence).

V usage is TRBV28 and J usage is TRBJ2-5; D gene unclear. This CDR3 is 17 amino acids long. The germline V and J ends were trimmed by 2 bases and 4 bases, with 20 bases remaining between them. The germline CDR1 and CDR2 sequences are MDHEN and SYDVKM. The CDR3 reads CASSLPVLGLSGETQYF. The CDR3 DNA reads TGTGCCAGCAGTTTACCCGTATTAGGGTTGAGTGGAGAGACCCAGTACTTC.

The CDR3 loop is CASSADRFRSYNSPLHF. CDR3 sequence (DNA): TGTGCCAGCAGCGCCGACAGGTTCCGCTCCTATAATTCACCCCTCCACTTT. The J gene is TRBJ1-6, the V gene TRBV11-3, with D possibly TRBD1 on 6 matching bases. This CDR3 is built from 17 residues. The V and J ends lost 5 bases and 0 bases respectively, with 14 bases between them. The germline CDR1 and CDR2 sequences are SGHNT and YENEEA.

CDR3 bases: TGTGCCAGCAGGGCAGCGTATAGCAATCAGCCCCAGCATTTT. Amino acids: CASRAAYSNQPQHF. The chain combines TRBV6-2 or TRBV6-3 with TRBJ1-5; D unresolved. The germline gives CDR1 MNHEY, CDR2 SVGEGT. The CDR3 totals 14 residues. Trimming removed 6 bases at V and 0 bases at J, with 9 bases between.

This sequence joins TRBV5-1 and TRBJ2-1; 8 nucleotides align to TRBD1. Losses at the gene ends were 0 bases for V and 6 bases for J; bases not matched to a gene: 5. Per germline, CDR1 SGHRS and CDR2 YFSETQ. The CDR3 is 15 amino acids. CDR3 in amino acids: CASSLEATGVNEQFF. In DNA form, the CDR3 reads TGCGCCAGCAGCTTGGAAGCGACAGGGGTCAATGAGCAGTTCTTC.

This chain joins TRBV7-2 and TRBJ1-6; D remains ambiguous. This CDR3 has 15 residues. V lost 0 bases to trimming and J lost 2 bases, with 5 bases between them. Germline V gene lookup returns CDR1 SGHTA and CDR2 FQGNSA. The CDR3 nucleotides read TGTGCCAGCAGCTTAGCGGGGACCTATAATTCACCCCTCCACTTT. Translated: CASSLAGTYNSPLHF.

The chain recombines TRBV29-1 with TRBJ2-3, with a possible D match to TRBD2 (7 bases). The CDR3 consists of 10 residues. CDR1 is SQVTM and CDR2 is ANQGSEA in the germline V gene. The CDR3 DNA follows: TGCGTTGGCGGGGGCTATACGCAGTATTTT. It encodes CVGGGYTQYF.

V and J are TRBV12-3 or TRBV12-4 and TRBJ1-4; 7 nucleotides agree with TRBD1. This CDR3 region has 13 residues. Trimming at V came to 6 bases and at J to 8 bases, leaving 6 bases not matched to a gene. CDR3 in amino acids: CASRGTVQEKLFF. CDR3 in DNA: TGTGCCAGCAGAGGGACAGTGCAGGAAAAACTGTTTTTT.

This chain links TRBV27 with TRBJ2-3; D is perhaps TRBD1 or TRBD2 (5 bases each). V dropped 8 bases and J dropped 4 bases, with 16 bases sitting between them. Germline values: CDR1 MNHEY, CDR2 SMNVEV (reference sequence). This CDR3 is 14 amino acids long. This CDR3 reads CASGGRGGPDTQYF. In DNA, the CDR3 is TGTGCCAGCGGGGGACGAGGTGGGCCAGATACGCAGTATTTT.

CDR3 in amino acids: CASSQENFQDTQYF. DNA for the CDR3: TGTGCCAGCAGCCAAGAAAACTTCCAAGATACGCAGTATTTT. V gene TRBV3-1 combines with J gene TRBJ2-3; no definite D call. Trimming took 0 bases from V and 5 from J, leaving 9 bases between them. Germline CDR1 reads LGHDT; CDR2 reads YNNKEL (reference sequence). The CDR3 is made up of 14 amino acids.

The rearrangement joins TRBV12-3 or TRBV12-4 to TRBJ1-5, with D perhaps TRBD1 (6 bases). The CDR3 has 15 residues. Trimming left V 9 bases short and J 0 bases short, with 15 bases between. The CDR3 nucleotides read TGTGCCAGGCAATACGGACAGACTAGCAATCAGCCCCAGCATTTT. It is translated as CARQYGQTSNQPQHF.

The V call is TRBV10-3, the J call TRBJ2-1; 7 bases match TRBD2. This CDR3 spans 12 amino acids. V was pared by 8 bases and J by 7 bases, with 5 bases of the junction left unmatched. The germline gives CDR1 ENHRY, CDR2 SYGVKD. The CDR3 nucleotides are TGTGCCATCGGACGGGGAGGGAATGAGCAGTTCTTC. Translation gives CAIGRGGNEQFF.

V gene TRBV3-1 combines with J gene TRBJ1-1, with no clear D. The V gene's germline CDR1 is LGHDT and CDR2 YNNKEL (reference sequence). There are 12 residues in the CDR3. V lost 4 bases to trimming and J lost 3 bases, with 6 bases between them. The DNA of the CDR3 is TGTGCCAGCAGCCTGATGGACACTGAAGCTTTCTTT. Its protein is CASSLMDTEAFF.

The V call is TRBV5-6, the J call TRBJ2-3, with 9 positions matching TRBD2. The CDR3 consists of 16 residues. In germline, CDR1 is SGHDT, CDR2 YYEEEE. With 4 bases clipped from V and 2 bases from J, the junction kept 8 bases outside the gene matches. CDR3 nucleotide sequence: TGTGCCAGCAGCCTACAGCGGGGGGCCGTCACAGATACGCAGTATTTT. Protein: CASSLQRGAVTDTQYF. The full variable domain, rest sourced from reference TRBV5-6 and TRBJ2-3, is DAGVTQSPTHLIKTRGQQVTLRCSPKSGHDTVSWYQQALGQGPQFIFQYYEEEERQRGNFPDRFSGHQFPNYSSELNVNALLLGDSALYLCASSLQRGAVTDTQYFGPGTRLTVL.

The chain combines TRBV5-1 with TRBJ2-3; D uncertain. V lost 0 bases to trimming and J lost 10 bases, with 15 bases between them. Germline loops: CDR1 SGHRS, CDR2 YFSETQ. The CDR3 is made up of 14 amino acids. CDR3 bases: TGCGCCAGCAGCTTGGGGTCCGGCCCCAGAGCGCAGTATTTT. Translated: CASSLGSGPRAQYF. Together with reference TRBV5-1 and TRBJ2-3, the CDR3 gives the full variable domain: KAGVTQTPRYLIKTRGQQVTLSCSPISGHRSVSWYQQTPGQGLQFLFEYFSETQRNKGNFPGRFSGRQFSNSRSEMNVSTLELGDSALYLCASSLGSGPRAQYFGPGTRLTVL.

The V gene is TRBV6-1, the J gene TRBJ2-7; TRBD2 might be the D (6 bases). The CDR3 runs 12 residues. CDR1 is MNHNS, CDR2 SASEGT, per germline. Trimming took off 6 bases at V and 4 bases at J, with 10 bases between the two ends. The DNA of the CDR3 is TGTGCCAGCAGCACGCGGGGATACGAGCAGTACTTC. Translated: CASSTRGYEQYF.

The chain employs TRBV4-2 and TRBJ1-6; no clear D gene. This CDR3 is 15 amino acids long. In germline, CDR1 is LGHNA, CDR2 YNFKEQ. V was shortened by 2 bases and J by 14 bases, with 19 bases between the two germline ends. The CDR3 is CASSQSNQNTVTLHF. The CDR3 DNA reads as TGTGCCAGCAGCCAATCCAACCAGAATACTGTCACCCTCCACTTT.

The CDR3 DNA follows: TGCGCCAGCACCAGGGTAGCGGGGGGCTACAATGAGCAGTTCTTC. Its translation is CASTRVAGGYNEQFF. The chain is built from TRBV5-1 and TRBJ2-1, with TRBD2 identical over 10 bases. The CDR3 extends over 15 amino acids. Trimming cost V 6 bases and J 3 bases; bases outside gene matches: 6. Germline loops: CDR1 SGHRS, CDR2 YFSETQ.

The J gene is TRBJ1-1, the V gene TRBV12-3 or TRBV12-4; TRBD1 matches at 7 bases. The CDR3 has 15 amino acids. The V gene end was trimmed by 6 bases and the J gene end by 1 base; junction bases not matched to a gene: 8. The CDR3 protein is CASRPNRGPNTEAFF. For the CDR3, the DNA is TGTGCCAGCAGACCCAACAGGGGACCGAACACTGAAGCTTTCTTT.

The rearrangement uses TRBV29-1 and TRBJ2-5; D may be TRBD2 (5 bases). There are 13 residues in the CDR3. Germline V lookup: CDR1 SQVTM, CDR2 ANQGSEA. Trimming left V 4 bases short and J 4 bases short, with 13 bases between. CDR3 amino acids: CSVVPSLPETQYF. In DNA form, the CDR3 reads TGCAGCGTTGTACCTAGCCTACCAGAGACCCAGTACTTC.

The rearrangement joins TRBV20-1 to TRBJ2-7; the match to TRBD2 covers 7 bases. Germline V gives CDR1 DFQATT, CDR2 SNEGSKA (reference sequence). The length of the CDR3 is 14 residues. V lost 2 bases and J lost 0; bases outside the gene matches: 4. This CDR3 reads CSARRRGSSYEQYV. Here the CDR3 DNA reads TGCAGTGCTAGACGGCGGGGGAGCTCCTACGAGCAGTACGTC.

V and J are TRBV29-1 and TRBJ2-1; D gene unclear. Trimming pared 2 bases from V and 6 bases from J, leaving 11 bases between. The CDR3 is 13 residues long. Germline values: CDR1 SQVTM, CDR2 ANQGSEA. DNA of the CDR3: TGCAGCGTTGAAAAAGGAGTCCCCAATGAGCAGTTCTTC. Translation gives CSVEKGVPNEQFF.

This chain links TRBV6-1 with TRBJ1-1; D gene unclear. There are 13 residues in the CDR3. Germline V gene data show CDR1 as MNHNS and CDR2 as SASEGT. V lost 4 bases and J lost 4, with 10 bases in between. The CDR3 is CASSGFQSTEAFF. The CDR3 region has the DNA TGTGCCAGCAGTGGGTTCCAAAGCACTGAAGCTTTCTTT.

The V gene is TRBV20-1, the J gene TRBJ1-1; no reliable D call. V lost 6 bases and J 5 bases, leaving 16 bases between the germline ends. Germline V gene sequence: CDR1 DFQATT, CDR2 SNEGSKA (reference sequence). The CDR3 extends over 13 amino acids. The CDR3 bases are TGCAGTGCCCGACTACAGAAGAGGACTGAAGCTTTCTTT. Residues: CSARLQKRTEAFF.

The gene calls are TRBV7-9 and TRBJ1-1, with 8 positions matching TRBD1. Trimming at V came to 7 bases and at J to 5 bases, leaving 6 bases not matched to a gene. Germline loops: CDR1 SEHNR, CDR2 FQNEAQ (reference sequence). The CDR3 sequence is 13 residues long. Written as DNA, the CDR3 is TGTGCCAGCATCAAGACAGGGGAGACTGAAGCTTTCTTT. Translated: CASIKTGETEAFF. The full variable domain, with the rest looked up from reference TRBV7-9 and TRBJ1-1, is DTGVSQNPRHKITKRGQNVTFRCDPISEHNRLYWYRQTLGQGPEFLTYFQNEAQLEKSRLLSDRFSAERPKGSFSTLEIQRTEQGDSAMYLCASIKTGETEAFFGQGTRLTVV.

This chain links TRBV15 with TRBJ1-2; no firm D call. V was clipped by 0 bases and J by 5 bases, with 7 bases between them. This CDR3 is built from 13 residues. CDR1 and CDR2 from the germline V gene are LNHNV and YYDKDF (reference sequence). DNA of the CDR3: TGTGCCACCAGCAGAGATGTGGGGTATGGCTACACCTTC. Encoded protein: CATSRDVGYGYTF.

The gene calls are TRBV6-2 or TRBV6-3 and TRBJ2-1; 7 positions agree with TRBD1. The CDR3 has 16 amino acids. CDR1 and CDR2 from the germline V gene are MNHEY and SVGEGT. With V trimmed by 0 bases and J by 8 bases, 10 bases remained unmatched. CDR3 sequence: CASSYSEGAWVYEQFF. DNA of the CDR3: TGTGCCAGCAGTTACTCTGAGGGGGCGTGGGTTTATGAGCAGTTCTTC.

The chain recombines TRBV23-1 with TRBJ2-1; TRBD2 agrees at 7 bases. TRBV23-1 is assigned to the ORF class and has an uncertain function. This CDR3 contains 18 residues. V gave up 0 bases and J gave up 8 bases; unmatched junction bases: 16. The CDR3 DNA is TGCGCCAGCAGTCAATCGAGGGCGGGCGCAGGGAGGGGATATGAGCAGTTCTTC. This translates into CASSQSRAGAGRGYEQFF.

This chain joins TRBV20-1 and TRBJ1-2; possibly TRBD1 for D (6 bases). Germline V lookup: CDR1 DFQATT, CDR2 SNEGSKA (reference sequence). This CDR3 is built from 14 residues. Trimming left V 7 bases short and J 4 bases short, with 19 bases between. The CDR3 loop reads CSVQKLDSLYGYTF. DNA of the CDR3: TGCAGTGTCCAGAAACTGGACAGCCTCTATGGCTACACCTTC.